The 21 T cell receptor beta chains given below trace back to one sample, sequenced in a study of control samples from healthy donors and cancer patients. The method was immunoSEQ multiplex PCR; TCRdb's version includes in-frame clones alone and lacks a portion of them. This table has tens of thousands of clones, 84% appearing once. The sequenced sample was PBMCs. These receptors were collected from a woman aged 50 to 60 with lung cancer.

J is TRBJ2-1 and V is TRBV11-3; 13 positions match TRBD2. The CDR3 has 15 amino acids. V trimming: 1 base; J trimming: 6 bases; junction bases outside the gene matches: 0. Germline values: CDR1 SGHNT, CDR2 YENEEA. The CDR3 DNA follows: TGTGCCAGCAGCTTAGGGACTAGCGGGGGCAATGAGCAGTTCTTC. This encodes CASSLGTSGGNEQFF.

The J gene is TRBJ1-1, the V gene TRBV10-3; no definite D call. CDR1 and CDR2 (germline): ENHRY, SYGVKD. The CDR3 sequence is 14 residues long. V lost 4 bases, J lost 2 bases, and 11 bases lay in between. In DNA, the CDR3 is TGTGCCATCAGTGGGGCAGGAGATAACACTGAAGCTTTCTTT. Its translation is CAISGAGDNTEAFF.

The chain combines TRBV7-2 with TRBJ1-5, with D perhaps matching TRBD1 (5 bases). This CDR3 contains 14 residues. V was trimmed by 5 bases and J by 3 bases, leaving 11 bases between them. The V gene's germline CDR1 is SGHTA and CDR2 FQGNSA. The CDR3 reads CASSPRQNNQPQHF. CDR3 DNA: TGTGCCAGCAGCCCCCGACAGAACAATCAGCCCCAGCATTTT.

This chain connects TRBV10-3 to TRBJ2-1, with TRBD2 identical over 13 bases. Germline V lookup: CDR1 ENHRY, CDR2 SYGVKD. CDR3 length equals 16 residues. The ends lost 3 bases at V and 4 bases at J; junction bases unmatched: 3. This chain's CDR3 is CAISEGTSGTYNEQFF. The CDR3 bases are TGTGCCATCAGTGAAGGGACTAGCGGGACTTACAATGAGCAGTTCTTC.

The J gene is TRBJ1-2, the V gene TRBV4-2; the D gene is possibly TRBD1 (6 bases). V lost 3 bases to trimming and J lost 6 bases, with 14 bases between them. This CDR3 spans 14 amino acids. Germline loops: CDR1 LGHNA, CDR2 YNFKEQ. CDR3 nucleotides: TGTGCCAGCAGCCAGTTCTCGGGGGGCAATGGCTACACCTTC. Protein sequence: CASSQFSGGNGYTF.

The chain links TRBV13 to TRBJ2-5; no definite D call. V lost 2 bases and J 2 bases, leaving 9 bases between the germline ends. The CDR3 is made up of 14 amino acids. Germline loops: CDR1 PRHDT, CDR2 FYEKMQ (reference sequence). The CDR3 sequence is CASSLIQKQETQYF. CDR3 sequence (DNA): TGTGCCAGCAGCTTAATCCAGAAGCAAGAGACCCAGTACTTC. The complete variable domain, with remaining parts taken from reference TRBV13 and TRBJ2-5, reads AAGVIQSPRHLIKEKRETATLKCYPIPRHDTVYWYQQGPGQDPQFLISFYEKMQSDKGSIPDRFSAQQFSDYHSELNMSSLELGDSALYFCASSLIQKQETQYFGPGTRLLVL.

This chain connects TRBV19 to TRBJ2-5; either TRBD1 or TRBD2 may supply D (5 bases each). The CDR3 totals 13 residues. In germline, CDR1 is LNHDA, CDR2 SQIVND (reference sequence). The V end was cut by 3 bases, the J end by 2 bases, with 7 bases between. The CDR3 is CASSIEGQETQYF. CDR3 nucleotides: TGTGCCAGTAGTATCGAGGGGCAAGAGACCCAGTACTTC.

The chain carries TRBV10-3 and TRBJ1-1; unclear D gene. Deletions cut 6 bases from V and 4 bases from J, with 12 bases between. Germline assignment: CDR1 ENHRY and CDR2 SYGVKD. The CDR3 has 13 residues. The CDR3 sequence: CAIRGSEGTEAFF. CDR3 sequence (DNA): TGTGCCATCAGGGGGTCCGAGGGCACTGAAGCTTTCTTT.

Only one count was recorded for this clone. The CDR3 sequence is CASSQITMEWTGSYPNTGELFF. In DNA form, the CDR3 reads TGTGCCAGCAGCCAAATTACGATGGAGTGGACGGGGAGTTACCCGAACACCGGGGAGCTGTTTTTT. This sequence joins TRBV3-1 (or the pseudogene TRBV3-2) and TRBJ2-2; D perhaps matches TRBD2 (5 bases). Trimming took off 2 bases at V and 0 bases at J, with 28 bases between the two ends. This CDR3 region has 22 residues. Germline CDR1 is LGHDT and CDR2 is YNNKEL (reference sequence).

The count of this clone is one. The CDR3 coding sequence is TGTGCCAGCAGCTACTTGTCCCAGATTGGAAACACCATATATTTT. Its protein is CASSYLSQIGNTIYF. The chain uses TRBV11-3 and TRBJ1-3; the D is unclear. Trimming cost V 4 bases and J 3 bases, with 13 bases left between them. CDR1 is SGHNT, CDR2 YENEEA, per germline. This CDR3 is 15 amino acids long.

This sequence joins TRBV15 and TRBJ2-7; 9 positions match TRBD1. V lost 3 bases, J lost 4 bases, and 7 bases stayed unmatched. The CDR3 sequence is 15 residues long. CDR1 is LNHNV and CDR2 is YYDKDF in the germline V gene (reference sequence). The CDR3 here is CATSRGTGSGYEQYF. CDR3 nucleotide sequence: TGTGCCACCAGCAGGGGGACAGGGAGCGGGTACGAGCAGTACTTC.

This chain joins TRBV11-2 and TRBJ1-2; D perhaps matches TRBD1 (5 bases). V was clipped by 5 bases and J by 2 bases, with 9 bases between them. There are 13 residues in the CDR3. Germline CDR1 is SGHAT and CDR2 is FQNNGV. The CDR3 is CASSLDRNYGYTF. CDR3 in DNA: TGTGCCAGCAGCCTCGACAGAAACTATGGCTACACCTTC.

The chain recombines TRBV11-1 with TRBJ2-7, with TRBD1 identical over 8 bases. The length of the CDR3 is 16 residues. Trimming cost V 3 bases and J 2 bases; bases outside gene matches: 9. Germline-derived CDR1 and CDR2 are SGHAT and FQDESV (reference sequence). The DNA for the CDR3 is TGTGCCAGCAGCTTTTCTCCCGGGACAGGAACCTACGAGCAGTACTTC. This sequence encodes CASSFSPGTGTYEQYF.

This clone came up once. The chain carries TRBV9 and TRBJ1-2; maybe TRBD1 (5 bases). Germline values: CDR1 SGDLS, CDR2 YYNGEE. V shed 3 bases and J shed 8 bases, with 11 bases lying between them. This CDR3 comprises 12 residues. The CDR3 region is CASSADRYGYTF. In DNA, the CDR3 is TGTGCCAGCAGCGCTGACAGATACGGCTACACCTTC.

Regarding this clone: This sequence may be a read error, since a much larger clone differs from it by one base. The gene calls are TRBV28 and TRBJ1-2; 7 bases align to TRBD1. The CDR3 sequence is 14 residues long. The germline gives CDR1 MDHEN, CDR2 SYDVKM. The CDR3 DNA reads TGTGTCAGCAGTTTGACGGATCAGGGGGTCGGCTACACCTTC. This translates into CVSSLTDQGVGYTF.

The table lists this clone with a count of one. J is TRBJ1-5 and V is TRBV4-1, with a possible D match to TRBD1 (6 bases). This CDR3 region has 16 residues. Trimming removed 3 bases from V and 6 bases from J, with 18 bases in between. Per the germline V gene, CDR1 is MGHRA and CDR2 is YSYEKL. The CDR3 DNA reads as TGCGCCAGCAGCCAGATCGGGGGGGCTGGCGGTCAGCCCCAGCATTTT. Amino acids: CASSQIGGAGGQPQHF.

The J gene is TRBJ1-2, the V gene TRBV20-1, with D maybe TRBD1 (5 bases). Trimming removed 3 bases from V and 3 bases from J, with 17 bases in between. The CDR3 totals 15 residues. CDR1 and CDR2 (germline): DFQATT, SNEGSKA (reference sequence). CDR3 nucleotides: TGCAGTGCTAGTCTCGGAGGGGTGGGGGACTATGGCTACACCTTC. It yields the protein CSASLGGVGDYGYTF.

The chain combines TRBV29-1 with TRBJ2-7; D gene unclear. V was clipped by 6 bases and J by 6 bases, with 12 bases between them. The CDR3 loop spans 11 amino acids. Germline CDR1 and CDR2: SQVTM and ANQGSEA. In DNA, the CDR3 is TGCAGCGTCGCCCCAGGCTCCGAGCAGTACTTC. Translating gives CSVAPGSEQYF.

The rearrangement uses TRBV7-8 and TRBJ1-1, with D uncertain. CDR1 and CDR2 (germline): SGHVS, FQNEAQ. Trimming removed 2 bases from V and 4 bases from J, with 11 bases in between. This CDR3 comprises 14 residues. The CDR3 DNA follows: TGTGCCAGCAGCTTACCGGGCCTCCTCACTGAAGCTTTCTTT. Amino acid sequence: CASSLPGLLTEAFF.

J is TRBJ1-5 and V is TRBV5-5, with D perhaps TRBD1 (5 bases). This CDR3 is 14 amino acids long. Trimming took off 3 bases at V and 1 base at J, with 8 bases between the two ends. The germline gives CDR1 SGHKS, CDR2 YYEKEE (reference sequence). The chain's CDR3 is CASSSRGSNQPQHF. In nucleotides, the CDR3 is TGTGCCAGCAGCTCCCGGGGGAGCAATCAGCCCCAGCATTTT.

This chain connects TRBV7-2 to TRBJ1-2, with D unclear. Germline V gives CDR1 SGHTA, CDR2 FQGNSA. There are 13 residues in the CDR3. V was clipped by 2 bases and J by 5 bases, with 9 bases between them. CDR3 sequence (DNA): TGTGCCAGCAGCTTATTAAGGGAGTATGGCTACACCTTC. Encoded protein: CASSLLREYGYTF.